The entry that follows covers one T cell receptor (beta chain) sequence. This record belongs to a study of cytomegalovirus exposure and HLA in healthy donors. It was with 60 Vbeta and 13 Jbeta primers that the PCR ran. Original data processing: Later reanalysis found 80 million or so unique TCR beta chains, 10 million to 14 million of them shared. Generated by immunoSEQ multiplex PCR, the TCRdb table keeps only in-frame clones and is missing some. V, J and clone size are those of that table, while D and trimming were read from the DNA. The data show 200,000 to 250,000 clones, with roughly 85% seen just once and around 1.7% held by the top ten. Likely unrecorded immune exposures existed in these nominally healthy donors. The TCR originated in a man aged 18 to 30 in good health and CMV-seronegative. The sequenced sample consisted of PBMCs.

CDR3 region: CASSYQRTLNTEAFF. The CDR3 nucleotides are TGTGCCAGCAGTTACCAAAGGACTTTGAACACTGAAGCTTTCTTT. The V and J genes are TRBV6-5 and TRBJ1-1; D is ambiguous. The length of the CDR3 is 15 residues. Germline values: CDR1 MNHEY, CDR2 SVGAGI. Between the trimmed V and J ends, which lost 2 bases and 0 bases, there was a span of 10 bases.